This TCR beta chain originates from a study of response to subunit inactivated influenza vaccine. Findings and caveats of the study: The authors proposed limited new T cell recruitment per seasonal influenza vaccination.

TCRdb re-called the RT-PCR reads with MiXCR, one entry per CDR3 protein. Of 650,000 to 850,000 distinct CDR3 sequences detected, roughly 13% appear once; the ten largest clones hold 5.5% to 7%. In its sample, this clonotype was seen a few times. Its specificity is unknown. This CDR3 spans 14 amino acids. Trimming stripped 1 base from V and 4 bases from J, with 10 bases between. Germline values: CDR1 LGHDT, CDR2 YNNKEL (reference sequence). The chain recombines TRBV3-1 with TRBJ1-2; possible D gene TRBD1, 5 bases. The clonotype was recovered from a man aged 50 or older who received an inactivated influenza vaccine. The source material was PBMCs from blood, sampled around two weeks before vaccination. The CDR3 spells CASSQARAGYGYTF. The CDR3 DNA follows: TGTGCCAGCAGCCAAGCCAGGGCGGGCTATGGCTACACCTTC.